The 23 T cell receptor beta chains below were found in one sample sequenced in a study of identical twins. Via MiXCR, TCRdb re-called the 5' RACE reads, giving one row per CDR3 protein. The sample yields 1,800,000 or so distinct CDR3 sequences, about 30% seen once. Source material: cord blood. These receptors were taken from a newborn girl in good health.

The chain links TRBV24-1 to TRBJ2-1; 9 bases match TRBD2. The V gene's germline CDR1 is KGHDR and CDR2 SFDVKD. J was trimmed by 8 bases and V by 4 bases; bases with no gene match: 11. The CDR3 contains 16 residues. DNA of the CDR3: TGTGCCACCAGTGACCCGACTAGCGGAAGGTACGATGAGCAGTTCTTC. Its translation is CATSDPTSGRYDEQFF.

Only a few counts were recorded for this clonotype. The chain carries TRBV6-6 and TRBJ2-5; D may be TRBD1 or TRBD2 (5 bases each). The CDR3 extends over 14 amino acids. With 5 bases removed from V and 1 base from J, the gap between germline ends came to 11 bases. The germline gives CDR1 MNHNY, CDR2 SVGAGI (reference sequence). The CDR3 here is CASSPRGGQETQYF. DNA for the CDR3: TGTGCCAGCAGTCCTCGGGGCGGCCAAGAGACCCAGTACTTC.

J is TRBJ2-2 and V is TRBV5-1; D gene ambiguous. The CDR3 loop spans 14 amino acids. The V gene's germline CDR1 is SGHRS and CDR2 YFSETQ. Trimming shortened V by 4 bases and J by 1 base, and 8 bases separated the two germline ends. The DNA for the CDR3 is TGCGCCAGCAGCGAACCCTTGAACACCGGGGAGCTGTTTTTT. This sequence encodes CASSEPLNTGELFF.

This clonotype was picked up a small number of times. The chain is built from TRBV18 and TRBJ1-2; D unclear. Between the trimmed V and J ends, which lost 1 base and 7 bases, there was a span of 1 base. Germline V lookup: CDR1 KGHSH, CDR2 LQKENI. This CDR3 is 10 amino acids long. CDR3 DNA: TGTGCCAGCTCACCACGTGGCTACACCTTC. Translated, it gives CASSPRGYTF.

The sample holds many counts of this clonotype. The rearrangement uses TRBV29-1 and TRBJ2-7; D not resolved. The CDR3 sequence is 14 residues long. V was trimmed by 4 bases and J by 0 bases, leaving 13 bases between them. CDR1 and CDR2 (germline): SQVTM, ANQGSEA. As DNA, the CDR3 is TGCAGCGTTGTTACGTTTACGGGCTCCTACGAGCAGTACTTC. This sequence encodes CSVVTFTGSYEQYF.

This clonotype was found a few times. The rearrangement links TRBV4-2 to TRBJ2-1; D gene uncertain. The CDR3 is made up of 12 amino acids. Germline assignment: CDR1 LGHNA and CDR2 YNFKEQ. The germline V and J ends were trimmed by 8 bases and 3 bases, with 8 bases remaining between them. The CDR3 nucleotides read TGTGCCAGCGTCGGTGGCTACAATGAGCAGTTCTTC. Residues: CASVGGYNEQFF.

V usage is TRBV20-1 and J usage is TRBJ1-5; 7 bases agree with TRBD1. J lost 1 base, V lost 3 bases, and 9 bases had no gene match. Germline V CDR1 and CDR2: DFQATT, SNEGSKA (reference sequence). The CDR3 covers 16 residues. DNA for the CDR3: TGCAGTGCTAGCAAACAGGGGAGGGGAAGCAATCAGCCCCAGCATTTT. This gives the protein CSASKQGRGSNQPQHF.

In its sample, this clonotype was seen many times. The chain combines TRBV3-1 with TRBJ2-7; 7 bases fit TRBD2. The CDR3 consists of 12 residues. Germline loops: CDR1 LGHDT, CDR2 YNNKEL (reference sequence). J was trimmed by 2 bases and V by 6 bases; bases with no gene match: 1. The CDR3 reads CASRGTTYEQYF. CDR3 in DNA: TGTGCCAGCAGGGGGACTACCTACGAGCAGTACTTC.

Points on this clonotype: At one end the junction does not follow the germline gene, possibly because of a read error. V is TRBV3-1 and J is TRBJ1-2; no firm D call. Germline-derived CDR1 and CDR2 are LGHDT and YNNKEL (reference sequence). CDR3 length: 12 amino acids. The CDR3 loop reads CASSPDTYGCTF. CDR3 in DNA: TGTGCCAGCAGCCCAGACACCTATGGCTGCACCTTC.

Comments on this clonotype: A read error may account for a junction end that differs from germline. The chain carries TRBV4-1 and TRBJ2-2; possible D gene TRBD2, 5 bases. The V gene's germline CDR1 is MGHRA and CDR2 YSYEKL. The CDR3 has 15 amino acids. CDR3 DNA sequence: TGTGCCAGCAGTTTGAGACTACCGAACACCGGGGAGCTGTTTTTT. Translation: CASSLRLPNTGELFF.

J is TRBJ2-1 and V is TRBV3-1; D possibly corresponds to TRBD2 (6 bases). Trimming took 4 bases from V and 6 from J, leaving 25 bases between them. CDR1 and CDR2 from the germline V gene are LGHDT and YNNKEL (reference sequence). This CDR3 has 18 residues. CDR3 coding DNA: TGTGCCAGCAGCCTACGACTGGGCCGGGGGTTAAGCGCCAATGAGCAGTTCTTC. Translated: CASSLRLGRGLSANEQFF.

The V and J genes are TRBV3-1 and TRBJ1-6, with TRBD1 matching 7 bases. The V gene end was trimmed by 3 bases and the J gene end by 10 bases; junction bases not matched to a gene: 6. The CDR3 runs to 14 residues. Looked up from germline, CDR1 is LGHDT and CDR2 is YNNKEL (reference sequence). Written as DNA, the CDR3 is TGTGCCAGCAGCCATGGACAGGCAGGCTCACCCCTCCACTTT. Translating it yields CASSHGQAGSPLHF.

The chain carries TRBV6-4 and TRBJ2-1; 14 positions agree with TRBD2. TRBJ2-7 matches the DNA end more closely, so the J call is doubtful. This CDR3 has 19 amino acids. CDR1 is MRHNA and CDR2 is SNTAGT in the germline V gene. The CDR3 nucleotides read TGTGCCAGCAGTCCACGGACTAGCGGGAGGAAATGTTCCTACAATGAGCAGTACTTC. It translates to CASSPRTSGRKCSYNEQYF.

The chain combines TRBV2 with TRBJ1-2; D gene uncertain. This CDR3 has 14 residues. V lost 2 bases and J lost 8, with 15 bases in between. Per the germline V gene, CDR1 is SNHLY and CDR2 is FYNNEI. CDR3 nucleotide sequence: TGTGCCAGCAGTGAATTGGTGCTAGGGAGGGGCTACACCTTC. This codes for CASSELVLGRGYTF.

The gene calls are TRBV6-1 and TRBJ2-4; no definite D call. V lost 6 bases to trimming and J lost 0 bases, with 12 bases between them. In germline, CDR1 is MNHNS, CDR2 SASEGT. The length of the CDR3 is 15 residues. The CDR3 is CASSVTPLAKNIQYF. As DNA, the CDR3 is TGTGCCAGCAGCGTGACACCCTTAGCCAAAAACATTCAGTACTTC.

Only a few counts were recorded for this clonotype. J is TRBJ1-2 and V is TRBV5-5; a possible D gene is TRBD1 (6 bases). Per the germline V gene, CDR1 is SGHKS and CDR2 is YYEKEE (reference sequence). Trimming stripped 5 bases from V and 6 bases from J, with 17 bases between. The CDR3 contains 14 residues. The DNA for the CDR3 is TGTGCCAGCAGGTCCGGGGGGCCGACTCATGGCTACACCTTC. Protein: CASRSGGPTHGYTF.

This clonotype was observed a handful of times. This sequence joins TRBV27 and TRBJ2-1, with 9 nucleotides matching TRBD1. Germline values: CDR1 MNHEY, CDR2 SMNVEV (reference sequence). Unmatched junction bases numbered 13, after V lost 7 bases and J lost 6 bases. This CDR3 spans 16 amino acids. The CDR3 nucleotides read TGTGCCAGCACCTCCATAACAGGGGGACAGGGCAATGAGCAGTTCTTC. Translation: CASTSITGGQGNEQFF.

The chain has TRBV27 and TRBJ2-3; D not resolved. The CDR3 length is 14 residues. Germline V gene data show CDR1 as MNHEY and CDR2 as SMNVEV (reference sequence). The V end was cut by 5 bases, the J end by 0 bases, with 9 bases between. CDR3 sequence reads: CASSPLFSTDTQYF. The CDR3 DNA reads as TGTGCCAGCAGTCCCCTTTTTAGCACAGATACGCAGTATTTT.

This clonotype has a count of ten or more. V gene TRBV12-3 or TRBV12-4 combines with J gene TRBJ1-1; D not resolved. The CDR3 has 14 residues. The V end lost 3 bases, the J end lost 0 bases, and 8 bases lay between the germline ends. The CDR3: CASSFVTVNTEAFF. In nucleotides, the CDR3 is TGTGCCAGCAGTTTTGTGACTGTGAACACTGAAGCTTTCTTT.

There are a few counts of this clonotype. V gene TRBV28 combines with J gene TRBJ2-3; TRBD1 might be the D (6 bases). This CDR3 comprises 16 residues. V was shortened by 5 bases and J by 4 bases, with 19 bases between the two germline ends. Germline V gene data show CDR1 as MDHEN and CDR2 as SYDVKM. CDR3 protein: CASSGLGAQGADTQYF. CDR3 nucleotide sequence: TGTGCCAGCAGTGGGTTGGGGGCACAGGGAGCAGATACGCAGTATTTT.

Concerning this clonotype itself: Its ends do not fully match the called genes, so a read error is possible. This sequence joins TRBV5-1 and TRBJ2-1, with 9 bases aligning to TRBD2. Germline V CDR1 and CDR2: SGHRS, YFSETQ. This CDR3 has 14 amino acids. The CDR3 region is CASSSSGGNNKQFF. The CDR3 nucleotides are TGCGCCAGCAGCTCGAGCGGGGGGAACAATAAGCAGTTCTTC.

The chain employs TRBV20-1 and TRBJ2-5; 8 bases match TRBD1. Germline trimming cut 2 bases from V and 0 bases from J; bases unmatched to any gene: 5. From germline, CDR1 is DFQATT and CDR2 SNEGSKA (reference sequence). The CDR3 extends over 15 amino acids. The DNA of the CDR3 is TGCAGTGCTAGACAGGGGGCCCTGTACCAAGAGACCCAGTACTTC. It encodes CSARQGALYQETQYF.

The genes are TRBV10-3 and TRBJ2-5; D unresolved. The J call may be wrong; the DNA end is better matched by TRBJ2-7. The CDR3 runs 13 residues. Germline lookup yields CDR1 ENHRY and CDR2 SYGVKD. The CDR3 spells CAISGSLGYEQYF. The CDR3 nucleotides are TGTGCCATCAGCGGATCCCTGGGCTACGAGCAGTACTTC.